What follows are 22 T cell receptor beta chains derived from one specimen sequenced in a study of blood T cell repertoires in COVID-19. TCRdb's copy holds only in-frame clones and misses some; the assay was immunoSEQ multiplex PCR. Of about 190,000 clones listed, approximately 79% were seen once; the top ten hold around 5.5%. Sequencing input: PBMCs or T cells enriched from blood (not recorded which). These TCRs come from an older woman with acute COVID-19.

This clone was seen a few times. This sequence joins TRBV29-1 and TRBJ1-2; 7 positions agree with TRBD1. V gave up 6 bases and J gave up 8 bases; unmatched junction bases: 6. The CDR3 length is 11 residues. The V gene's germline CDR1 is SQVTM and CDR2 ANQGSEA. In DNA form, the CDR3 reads TGCAGCGTCCGGGACAGACCCGGCTACACCTTC. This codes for CSVRDRPGYTF.

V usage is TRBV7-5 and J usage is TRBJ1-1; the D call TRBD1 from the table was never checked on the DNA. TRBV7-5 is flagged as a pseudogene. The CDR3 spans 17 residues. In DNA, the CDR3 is TGTGCCAGAAGCTATCAGACCTACAGGATAGTGAACACTGAAGCTTTCTTT. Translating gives CARSYQTYRIVNTEAFF.

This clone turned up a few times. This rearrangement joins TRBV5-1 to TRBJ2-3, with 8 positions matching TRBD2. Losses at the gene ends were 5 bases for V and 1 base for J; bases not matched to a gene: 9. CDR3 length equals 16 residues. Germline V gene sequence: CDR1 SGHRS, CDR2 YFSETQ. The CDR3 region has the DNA TGCGCCAGCAGTTCCGGGACTAGTACGGGCACAGATACGCAGTATTTT. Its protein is CASSSGTSTGTDTQYF.

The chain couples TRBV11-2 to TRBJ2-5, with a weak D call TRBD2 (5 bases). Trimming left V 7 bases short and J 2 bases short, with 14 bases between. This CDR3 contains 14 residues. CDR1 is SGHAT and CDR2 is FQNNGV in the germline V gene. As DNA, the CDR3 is TGTGCCAGCAACCACCAGACGGGGCAAGAGACCCAGTACTTC. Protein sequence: CASNHQTGQETQYF.

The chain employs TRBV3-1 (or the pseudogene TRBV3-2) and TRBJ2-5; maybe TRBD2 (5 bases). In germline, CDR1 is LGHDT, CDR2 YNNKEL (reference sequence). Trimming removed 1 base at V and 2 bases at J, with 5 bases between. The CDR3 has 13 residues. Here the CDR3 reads CASSQAGQETQYF. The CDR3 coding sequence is TGTGCCAGCAGCCAAGCGGGACAAGAGACCCAGTACTTC.

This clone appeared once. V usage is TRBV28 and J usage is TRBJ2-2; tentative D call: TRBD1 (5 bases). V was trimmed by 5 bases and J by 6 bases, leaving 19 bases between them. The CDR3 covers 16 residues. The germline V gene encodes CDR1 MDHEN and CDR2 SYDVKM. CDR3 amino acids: CASSRFRGLEAGELFF. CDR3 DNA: TGTGCCAGCAGTAGATTTAGGGGCCTCGAAGCCGGGGAGCTGTTTTTT.

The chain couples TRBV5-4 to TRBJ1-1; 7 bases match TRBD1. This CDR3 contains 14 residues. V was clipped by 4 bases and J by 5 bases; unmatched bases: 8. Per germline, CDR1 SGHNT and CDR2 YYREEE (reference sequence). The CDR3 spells CASSNRGIRTEAFF. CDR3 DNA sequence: TGTGCCAGCAGCAACAGGGGTATTAGGACTGAAGCTTTCTTT.

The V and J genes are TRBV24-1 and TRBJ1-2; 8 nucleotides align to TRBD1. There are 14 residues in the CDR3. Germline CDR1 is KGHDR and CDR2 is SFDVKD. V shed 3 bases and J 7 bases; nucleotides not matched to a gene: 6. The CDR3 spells CATSDRTGGGGYTF. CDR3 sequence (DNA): TGTGCCACCAGTGATAGAACAGGGGGTGGTGGCTACACCTTC.

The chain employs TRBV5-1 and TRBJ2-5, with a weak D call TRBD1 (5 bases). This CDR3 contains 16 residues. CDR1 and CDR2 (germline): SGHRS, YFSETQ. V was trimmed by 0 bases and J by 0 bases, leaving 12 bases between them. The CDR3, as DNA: TGCGCCAGCAGCTTGGGAGCAGGGATGTACCAAGAGACCCAGTACTTC. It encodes CASSLGAGMYQETQYF. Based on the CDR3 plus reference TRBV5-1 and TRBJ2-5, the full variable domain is KAGVTQTPRYLIKTRGQQVTLSCSPISGHRSVSWYQQTPGQGLQFLFEYFSETQRNKGNFPGRFSGRQFSNSRSEMNVSTLELGDSALYLCASSLGAGMYQETQYFGPGTRLLVL.

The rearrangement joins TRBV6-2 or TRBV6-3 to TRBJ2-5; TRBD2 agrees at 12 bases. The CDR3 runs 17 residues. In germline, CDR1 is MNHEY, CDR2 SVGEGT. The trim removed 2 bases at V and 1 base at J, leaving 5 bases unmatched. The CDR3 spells CASSYELAGGPQETQYF. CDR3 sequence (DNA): TGTGCCAGCAGTTACGAACTAGCGGGAGGACCCCAAGAGACCCAGTACTTC.

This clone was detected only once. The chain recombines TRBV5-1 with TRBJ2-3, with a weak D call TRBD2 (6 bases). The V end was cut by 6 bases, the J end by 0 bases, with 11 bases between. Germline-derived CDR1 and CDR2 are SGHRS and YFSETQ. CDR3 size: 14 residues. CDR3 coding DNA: TGCGCCAGCACAGACGGGACTAGCACAGATACGCAGTATTTT. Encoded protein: CASTDGTSTDTQYF.

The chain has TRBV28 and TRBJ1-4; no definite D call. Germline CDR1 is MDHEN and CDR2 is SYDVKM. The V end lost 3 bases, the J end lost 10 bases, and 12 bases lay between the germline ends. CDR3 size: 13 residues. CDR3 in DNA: TGTGCCAGCAGTTTCTTTTCCGGTGGAAAACTGTTTTTT. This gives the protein CASSFFSGGKLFF.

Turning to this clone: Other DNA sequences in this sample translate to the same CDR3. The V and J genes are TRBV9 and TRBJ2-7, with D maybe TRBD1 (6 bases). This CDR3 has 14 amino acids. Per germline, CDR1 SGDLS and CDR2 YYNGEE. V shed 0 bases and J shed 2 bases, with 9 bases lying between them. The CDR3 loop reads CASSVGQGTYEQYF. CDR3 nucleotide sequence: TGTGCCAGCAGCGTAGGCCAGGGGACCTACGAGCAGTACTTC. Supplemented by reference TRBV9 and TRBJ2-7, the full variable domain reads DSGVTQTPKHLITATGQRVTLRCSPRSGDLSVYWYQQSLDQGLQFLIQYYNGEERAKGNILERFSAQQFPDLHSELNLSSLELGDSALYFCASSVGQGTYEQYFGPGTRLTVT.

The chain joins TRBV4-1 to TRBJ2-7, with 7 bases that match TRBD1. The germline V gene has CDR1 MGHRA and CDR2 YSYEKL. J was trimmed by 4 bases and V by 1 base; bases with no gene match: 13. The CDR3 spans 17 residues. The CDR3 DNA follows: TGCGCCAGCAGCCAAGGATCTGCGACAGGGCTGGTGTACGAGCAGTACTTC. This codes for CASSQGSATGLVYEQYF.

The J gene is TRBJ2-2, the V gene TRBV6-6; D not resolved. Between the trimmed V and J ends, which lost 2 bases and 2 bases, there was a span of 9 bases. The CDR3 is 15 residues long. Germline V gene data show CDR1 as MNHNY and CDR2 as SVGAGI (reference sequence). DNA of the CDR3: TGTGCCAGCAGTTACGGGCAGATCAACACCGGGGAGCTGTTTTTT. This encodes CASSYGQINTGELFF.

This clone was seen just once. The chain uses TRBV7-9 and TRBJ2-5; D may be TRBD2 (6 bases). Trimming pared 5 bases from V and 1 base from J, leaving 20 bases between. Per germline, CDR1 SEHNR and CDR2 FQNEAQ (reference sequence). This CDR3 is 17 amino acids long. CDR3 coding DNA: TGTGCCAGCAGCCCCCAAAGGGACTTACGGTTCCAAGAGACCCAGTACTTC. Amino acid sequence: CASSPQRDLRFQETQYF.

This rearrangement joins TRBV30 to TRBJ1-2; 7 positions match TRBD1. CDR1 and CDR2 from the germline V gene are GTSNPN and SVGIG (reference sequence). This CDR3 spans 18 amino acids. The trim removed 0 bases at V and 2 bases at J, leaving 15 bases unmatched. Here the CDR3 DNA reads TGTGCCTGGAGTGTAGACTTGGGGCAGGGGGTCGTAAACTATGGCTACACCTTC. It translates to CAWSVDLGQGVVNYGYTF.

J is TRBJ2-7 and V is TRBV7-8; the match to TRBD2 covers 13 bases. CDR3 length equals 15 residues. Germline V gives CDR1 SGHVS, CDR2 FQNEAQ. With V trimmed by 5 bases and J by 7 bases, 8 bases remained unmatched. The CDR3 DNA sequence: TGTGCCAGCAGCCGAGGGACTAGCGGGAAAAGGGAGCAGTACTTC. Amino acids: CASSRGTSGKREQYF.

The CDR3 nucleotides are TGTGCCAGCAGTTACTCCGGGGTGGGAGAGACCCAGTACTTC. Translated: CASSYSGVGETQYF. This rearrangement joins TRBV6-6 to TRBJ2-5, with a possible D match to TRBD2 (5 bases). The V gene lost 0 bases and the J gene lost 4 bases, with 9 bases spanning the gap. The CDR3 length is 14 residues. CDR1 is MNHNY, CDR2 SVGAGI, per germline (reference sequence).

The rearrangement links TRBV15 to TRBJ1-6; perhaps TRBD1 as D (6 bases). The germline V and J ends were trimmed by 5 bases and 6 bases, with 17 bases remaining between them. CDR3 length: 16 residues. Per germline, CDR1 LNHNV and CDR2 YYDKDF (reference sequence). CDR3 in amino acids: CATSVPQGMGNSPLHF. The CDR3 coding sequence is TGTGCCACCAGCGTCCCACAGGGAATGGGTAATTCACCCCTCCACTTT. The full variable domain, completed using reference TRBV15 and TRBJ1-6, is DAMVIQNPRYQVTQFGKPVTLSCSQTLNHNVMYWYQQKSSQAPKLLFHYYDKDFNNEADTPDNFQSRRPNTSFCFLDIRSPGLGDTAMYLCATSVPQGMGNSPLHFGNGTRLTVT.

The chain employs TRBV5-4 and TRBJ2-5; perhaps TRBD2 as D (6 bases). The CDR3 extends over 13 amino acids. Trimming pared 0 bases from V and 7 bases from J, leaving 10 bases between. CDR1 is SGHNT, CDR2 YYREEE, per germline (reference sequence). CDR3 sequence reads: CASSLDAEGTQYF. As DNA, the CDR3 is TGTGCCAGCAGCTTGGATGCGGAGGGGACCCAGTACTTC.

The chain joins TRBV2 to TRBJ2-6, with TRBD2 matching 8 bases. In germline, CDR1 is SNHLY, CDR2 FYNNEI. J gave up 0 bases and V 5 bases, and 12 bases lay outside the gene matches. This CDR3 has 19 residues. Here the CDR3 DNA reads TGTGCCAGCAGTTCTAATTCCGGGGGGGGTAACTCTGGGGCCAACGTCCTGACTTTC. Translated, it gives CASSSNSGGGNSGANVLTF. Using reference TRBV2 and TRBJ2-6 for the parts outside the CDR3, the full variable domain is EPEVTQTPSHQVTQMGQEVILRCVPISNHLYFYWYRQILGQKVEFLVSFYNNEISEKSEIFDDQFSVERPDGSNFTLKIRSTKLEDSAMYFCASSSNSGGGNSGANVLTFGAGSRLTVL.